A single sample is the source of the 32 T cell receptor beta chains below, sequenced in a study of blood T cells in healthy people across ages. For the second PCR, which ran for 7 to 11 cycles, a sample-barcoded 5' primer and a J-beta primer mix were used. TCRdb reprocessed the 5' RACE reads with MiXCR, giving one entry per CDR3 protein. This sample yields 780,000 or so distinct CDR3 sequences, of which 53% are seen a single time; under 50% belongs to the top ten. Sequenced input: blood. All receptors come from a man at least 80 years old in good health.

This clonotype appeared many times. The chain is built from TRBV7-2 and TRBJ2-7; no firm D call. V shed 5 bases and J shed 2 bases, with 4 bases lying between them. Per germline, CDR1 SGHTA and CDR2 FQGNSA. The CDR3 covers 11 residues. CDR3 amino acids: CASSQAYEQYF. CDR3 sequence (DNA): TGTGCCAGCAGCCAAGCCTACGAGCAGTACTTC.

As DNA, the CDR3 is TGCAGTGCTCCCCTCCCCAGCGGGAGCGATGAGCAGTTCTTC. This codes for CSAPLPSGSDEQFF. This chain links TRBV20-1 with TRBJ2-1, with 8 positions matching TRBD2. Germline V gene data show CDR1 as DFQATT and CDR2 as SNEGSKA (reference sequence). This CDR3 spans 14 amino acids. Trimming cost V 5 bases and J 8 bases; bases outside gene matches: 11.

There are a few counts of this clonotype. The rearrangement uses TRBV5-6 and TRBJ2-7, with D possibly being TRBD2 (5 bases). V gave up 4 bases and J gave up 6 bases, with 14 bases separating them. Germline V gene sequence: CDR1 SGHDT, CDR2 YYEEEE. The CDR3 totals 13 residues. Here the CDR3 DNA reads TGTGCCAGCAGCACCGGCTTGGGGAGCGAGCAGTACTTC. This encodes CASSTGLGSEQYF.

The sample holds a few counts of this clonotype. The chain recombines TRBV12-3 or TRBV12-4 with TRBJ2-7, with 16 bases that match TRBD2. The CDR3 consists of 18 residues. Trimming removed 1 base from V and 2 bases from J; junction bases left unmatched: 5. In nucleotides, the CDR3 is TGTGCCAGCAGTTTAGGAAGGGGGACTAGCGGGGGGGCCTACGAGCAGTACTTC. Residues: CASSLGRGTSGGAYEQYF.

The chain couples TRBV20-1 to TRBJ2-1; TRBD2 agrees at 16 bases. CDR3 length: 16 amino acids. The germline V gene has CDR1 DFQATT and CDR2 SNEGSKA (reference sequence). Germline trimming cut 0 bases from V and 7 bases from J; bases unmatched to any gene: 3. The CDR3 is CSARDGTSGRENEQFF. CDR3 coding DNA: TGCAGTGCTAGAGACGGGACTAGCGGGAGGGAGAATGAGCAGTTCTTC.

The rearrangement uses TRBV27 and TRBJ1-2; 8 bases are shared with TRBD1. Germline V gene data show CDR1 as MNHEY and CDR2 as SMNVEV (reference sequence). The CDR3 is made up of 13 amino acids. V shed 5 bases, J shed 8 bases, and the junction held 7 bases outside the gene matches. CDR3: CASSMDRVMGYTF. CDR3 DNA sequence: TGTGCCAGCAGTATGGACAGGGTAATGGGCTACACCTTC.

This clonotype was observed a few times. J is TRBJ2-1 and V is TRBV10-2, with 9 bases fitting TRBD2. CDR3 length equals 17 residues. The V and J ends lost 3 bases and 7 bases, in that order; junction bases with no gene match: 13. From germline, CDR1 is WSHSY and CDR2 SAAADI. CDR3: CASSDKSGVAGVNEQFF. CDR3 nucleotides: TGCGCCAGCAGTGATAAAAGTGGAGTAGCGGGAGTAAATGAGCAGTTCTTC.

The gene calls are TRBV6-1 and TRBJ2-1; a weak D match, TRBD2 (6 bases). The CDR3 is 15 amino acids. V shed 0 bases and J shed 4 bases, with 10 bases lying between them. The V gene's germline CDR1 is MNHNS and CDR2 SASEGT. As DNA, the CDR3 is TGTGCCAGCAGTGAAGCCCGGACTATTTACAATGAGCAGTTCTTC. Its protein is CASSEARTIYNEQFF.

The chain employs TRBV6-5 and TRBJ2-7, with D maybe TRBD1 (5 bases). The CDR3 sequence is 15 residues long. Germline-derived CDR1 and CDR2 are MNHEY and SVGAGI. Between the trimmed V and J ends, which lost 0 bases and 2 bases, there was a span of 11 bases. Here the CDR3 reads CASSYSIQETYEQYF. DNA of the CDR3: TGTGCCAGCAGTTACTCGATACAGGAGACCTACGAGCAGTACTTC.

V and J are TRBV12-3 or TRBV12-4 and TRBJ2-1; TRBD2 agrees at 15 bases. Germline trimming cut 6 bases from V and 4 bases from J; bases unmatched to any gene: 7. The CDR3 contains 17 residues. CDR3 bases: TGTGCCAGCAGCACGGGACTAGCGGGAGGTCGGTACAATGAGCAGTTCTTC. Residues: CASSTGLAGGRYNEQFF.

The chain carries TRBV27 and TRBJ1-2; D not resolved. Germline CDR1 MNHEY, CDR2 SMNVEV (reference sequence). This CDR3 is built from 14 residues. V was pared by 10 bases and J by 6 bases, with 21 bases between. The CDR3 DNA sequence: TGTGCCACCCTCCAACCCGGGGTCCTGGATGGCTACACCTTC. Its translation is CATLQPGVLDGYTF.

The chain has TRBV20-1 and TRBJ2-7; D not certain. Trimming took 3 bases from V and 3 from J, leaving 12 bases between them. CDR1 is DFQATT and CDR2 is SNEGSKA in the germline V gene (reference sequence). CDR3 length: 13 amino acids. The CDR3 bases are TGCAGTGCTAGGGCCGACGTAAACTACGAGCAGTACTTC. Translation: CSARADVNYEQYF.

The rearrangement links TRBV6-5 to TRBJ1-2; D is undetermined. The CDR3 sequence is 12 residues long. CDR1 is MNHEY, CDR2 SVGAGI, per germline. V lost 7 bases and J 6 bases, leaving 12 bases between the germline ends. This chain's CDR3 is CASTQNGNGYTF. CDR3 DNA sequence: TGTGCCAGCACCCAAAACGGGAATGGCTACACCTTC.

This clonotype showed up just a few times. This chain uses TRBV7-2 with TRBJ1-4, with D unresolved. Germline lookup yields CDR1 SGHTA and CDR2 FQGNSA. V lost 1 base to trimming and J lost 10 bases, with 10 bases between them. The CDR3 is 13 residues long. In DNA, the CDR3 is TGTGCCAGCAGCTTAGTAGAGGGAGGAAAACTGTTTTTT. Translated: CASSLVEGGKLFF. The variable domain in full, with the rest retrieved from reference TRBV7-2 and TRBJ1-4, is GAGVSQSPSNKVTEKGKDVELRCDPISGHTALYWYRQSLGQGLEFLIYFQGNSAPDKSGLPSDRFSAERTGGSVSTLTIQRTQQEDSAVYLCASSLVEGGKLFFGSGTQLSVL.

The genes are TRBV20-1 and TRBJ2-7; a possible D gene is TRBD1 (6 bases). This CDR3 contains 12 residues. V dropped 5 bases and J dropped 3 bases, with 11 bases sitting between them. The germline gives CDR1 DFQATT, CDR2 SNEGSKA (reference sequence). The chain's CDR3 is CSAQTGIYEQYF. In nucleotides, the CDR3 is TGCAGTGCTCAGACAGGTATCTACGAGCAGTACTTC.

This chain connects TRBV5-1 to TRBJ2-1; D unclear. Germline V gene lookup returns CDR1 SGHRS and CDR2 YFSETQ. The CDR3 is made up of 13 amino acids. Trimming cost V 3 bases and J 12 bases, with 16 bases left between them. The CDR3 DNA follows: TGCGCCAGCAGCTCCACTCTCCCGATTGCGCAGTTCTTC. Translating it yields CASSSTLPIAQFF.

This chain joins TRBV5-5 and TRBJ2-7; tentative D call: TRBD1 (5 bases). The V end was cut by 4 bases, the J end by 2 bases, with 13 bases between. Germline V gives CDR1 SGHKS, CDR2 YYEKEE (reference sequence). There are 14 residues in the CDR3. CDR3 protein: CASSLTAVTYEQYF. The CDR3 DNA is TGTGCCAGCAGCCTGACAGCAGTTACCTACGAGCAGTACTTC.

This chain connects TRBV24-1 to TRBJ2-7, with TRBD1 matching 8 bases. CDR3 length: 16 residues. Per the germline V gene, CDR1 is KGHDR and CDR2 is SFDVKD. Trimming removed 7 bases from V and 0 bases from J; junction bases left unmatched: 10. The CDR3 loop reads CATSPTGTGISYEQYF. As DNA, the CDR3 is TGTGCCACCAGCCCAACCGGGACAGGCATCTCCTACGAGCAGTACTTC.

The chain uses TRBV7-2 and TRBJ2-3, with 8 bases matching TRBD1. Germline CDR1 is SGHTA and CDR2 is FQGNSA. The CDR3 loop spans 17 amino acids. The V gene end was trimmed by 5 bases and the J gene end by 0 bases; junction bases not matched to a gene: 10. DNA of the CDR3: TGTGCCAGCAGCCAGGGGGCTGGACAGCGGAGCACAGATACGCAGTATTTT. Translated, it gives CASSQGAGQRSTDTQYF.

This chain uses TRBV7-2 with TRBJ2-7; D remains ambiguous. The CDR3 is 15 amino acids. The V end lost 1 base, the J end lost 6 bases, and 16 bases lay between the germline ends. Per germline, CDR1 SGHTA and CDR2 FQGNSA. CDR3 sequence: CASSLGGSRTSEQYF. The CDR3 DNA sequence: TGTGCCAGCAGCTTAGGCGGCTCACGTACCTCCGAGCAGTACTTC. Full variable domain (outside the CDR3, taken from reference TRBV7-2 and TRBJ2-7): GAGVSQSPSNKVTEKGKDVELRCDPISGHTALYWYRQSLGQGLEFLIYFQGNSAPDKSGLPSDRFSAERTGGSVSTLTIQRTQQEDSAVYLCASSLGGSRTSEQYFGPGTRLTVT.

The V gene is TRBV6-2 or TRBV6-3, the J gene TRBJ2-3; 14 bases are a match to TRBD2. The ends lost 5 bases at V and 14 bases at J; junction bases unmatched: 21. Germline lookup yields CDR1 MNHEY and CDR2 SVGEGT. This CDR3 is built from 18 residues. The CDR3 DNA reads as TGTGCCAGCAGTGACGGGACTAGCGGGAGCTATAAGCACAGAGACGCGTATTTT. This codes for CASSDGTSGSYKHRDAYF.

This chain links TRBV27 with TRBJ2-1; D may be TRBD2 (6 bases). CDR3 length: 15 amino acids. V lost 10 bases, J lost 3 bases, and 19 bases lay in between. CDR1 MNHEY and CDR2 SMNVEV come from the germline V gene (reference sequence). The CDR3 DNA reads TGTGCCACCGAGCCGGCGGGACTGGGCTACAATGAGCAGTTCTTC. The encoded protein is CATEPAGLGYNEQFF.

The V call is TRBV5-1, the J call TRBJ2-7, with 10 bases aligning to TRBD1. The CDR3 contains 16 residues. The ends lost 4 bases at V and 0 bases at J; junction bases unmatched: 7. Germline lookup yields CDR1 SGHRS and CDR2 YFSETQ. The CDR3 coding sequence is TGCGCCAGCAGCAGTCGACAGGGGGCGGACTCCTACGAGCAGTACTTC. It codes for CASSSRQGADSYEQYF. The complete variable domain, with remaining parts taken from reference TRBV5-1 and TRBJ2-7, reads KAGVTQTPRYLIKTRGQQVTLSCSPISGHRSVSWYQQTPGQGLQFLFEYFSETQRNKGNFPGRFSGRQFSNSRSEMNVSTLELGDSALYLCASSSRQGADSYEQYFGPGTRLTVT.

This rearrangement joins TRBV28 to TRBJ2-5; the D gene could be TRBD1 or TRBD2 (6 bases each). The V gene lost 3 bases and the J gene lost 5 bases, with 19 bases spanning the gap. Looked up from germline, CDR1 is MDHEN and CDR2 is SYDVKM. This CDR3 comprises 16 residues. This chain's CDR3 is CASSLGGYRDRETQYF. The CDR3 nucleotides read TGTGCCAGCAGTTTGGGGGGATACAGGGATAGGGAGACCCAGTACTTC.

As DNA, the CDR3 is TGCAGTGCTAGAGACCGGACAGTCCCTTACGAGCAGTACTTC. Protein sequence: CSARDRTVPYEQYF. This sequence joins TRBV20-1 and TRBJ2-4, with D perhaps matching TRBD1 (6 bases). Gene TRBJ2-7 matches the end of the DNA better, so the J call may be wrong. CDR1 and CDR2 from the germline V gene are DFQATT and SNEGSKA (reference sequence). The CDR3 is made up of 14 amino acids.

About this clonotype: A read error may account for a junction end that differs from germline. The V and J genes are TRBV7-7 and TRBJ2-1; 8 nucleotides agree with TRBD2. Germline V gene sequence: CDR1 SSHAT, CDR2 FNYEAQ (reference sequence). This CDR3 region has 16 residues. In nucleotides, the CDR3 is TGTGCTAGCAGCCCGATTTCAGCGGGAGCCGACAATGAGCAGTTCTTC. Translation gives CASSPISAGADNEQFF. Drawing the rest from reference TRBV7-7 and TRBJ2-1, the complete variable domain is GAGVSQSPRYKVTKRGQDVTLRCDPISSHATLYWYQQALGQGPEFLTYFNYEAQPDKSGLPSDRFSAERPEGSISTLTIQRTEQRDSAMYRCASSPISAGADNEQFFGPGTRLTVL.

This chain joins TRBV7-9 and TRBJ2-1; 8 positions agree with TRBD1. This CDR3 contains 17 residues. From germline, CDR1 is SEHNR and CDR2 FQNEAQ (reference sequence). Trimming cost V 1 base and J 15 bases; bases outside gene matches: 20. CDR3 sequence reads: CASSLGRADRENPGRFF. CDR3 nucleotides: TGTGCCAGCAGCTTAGGGAGGGCGGACAGGGAAAACCCTGGTCGGTTCTTC.

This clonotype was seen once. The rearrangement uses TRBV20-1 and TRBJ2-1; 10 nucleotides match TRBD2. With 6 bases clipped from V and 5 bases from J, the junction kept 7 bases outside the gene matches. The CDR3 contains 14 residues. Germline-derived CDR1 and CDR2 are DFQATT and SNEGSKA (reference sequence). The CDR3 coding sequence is TGCAGTGCCTCAAAACTAGCGGGGAACAATGAGCAGTTCTTC. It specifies CSASKLAGNNEQFF.

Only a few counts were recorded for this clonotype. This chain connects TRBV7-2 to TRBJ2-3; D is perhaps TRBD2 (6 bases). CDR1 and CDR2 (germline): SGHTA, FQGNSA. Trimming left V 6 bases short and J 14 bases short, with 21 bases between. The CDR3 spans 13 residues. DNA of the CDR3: TGTGCCAGCAGACTGCAGCGGGCAGATACGGGGTATTTT. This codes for CASRLQRADTGYF.

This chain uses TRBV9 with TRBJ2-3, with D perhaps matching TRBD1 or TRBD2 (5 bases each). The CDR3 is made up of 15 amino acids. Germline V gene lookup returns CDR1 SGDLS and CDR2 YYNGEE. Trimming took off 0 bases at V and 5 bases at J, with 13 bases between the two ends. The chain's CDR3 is CASSVEAPGRDTQYF. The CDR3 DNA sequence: TGTGCCAGCAGCGTAGAGGCCCCAGGGAGAGATACGCAGTATTTT.

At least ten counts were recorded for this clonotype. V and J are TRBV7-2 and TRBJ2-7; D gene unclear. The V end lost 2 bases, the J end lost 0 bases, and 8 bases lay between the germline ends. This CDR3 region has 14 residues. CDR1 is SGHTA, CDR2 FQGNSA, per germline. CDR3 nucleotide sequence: TGTGCCAGCAGCTTAACCCGGAGCTCCTACGAGCAGTACTTC. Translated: CASSLTRSSYEQYF.

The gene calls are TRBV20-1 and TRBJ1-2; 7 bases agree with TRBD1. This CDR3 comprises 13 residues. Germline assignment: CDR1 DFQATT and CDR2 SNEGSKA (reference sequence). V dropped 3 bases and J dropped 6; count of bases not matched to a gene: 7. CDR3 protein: CSASDRVTDGYTF. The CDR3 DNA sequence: TGCAGTGCTAGCGACAGGGTCACGGATGGCTACACCTTC.